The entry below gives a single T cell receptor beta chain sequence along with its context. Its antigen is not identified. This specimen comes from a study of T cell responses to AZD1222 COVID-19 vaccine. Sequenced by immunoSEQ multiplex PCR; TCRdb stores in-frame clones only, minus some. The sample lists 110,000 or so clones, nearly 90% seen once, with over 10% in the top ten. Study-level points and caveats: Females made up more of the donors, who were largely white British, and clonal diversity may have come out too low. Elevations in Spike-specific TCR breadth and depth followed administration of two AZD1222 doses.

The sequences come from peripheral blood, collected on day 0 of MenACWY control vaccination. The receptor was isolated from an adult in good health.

Here the CDR3 DNA reads TGCGCCAGCAGCTTGGATGTTAATACTGAAGCTTTCTTT. Its protein product is CASSLDVNTEAFF. The chain joins TRBV5-1 to TRBJ1-1; D call uncertain. The CDR3 loop spans 13 amino acids. Germline CDR1 SGHRS, CDR2 YFSETQ. Trimming removed 0 bases from V and 5 bases from J, with 8 bases in between.